The 5 T cell receptor beta chains listed next were all sequenced from one sample in a study of blood T cell repertoires in COVID-19. Measured with immunoSEQ multiplex PCR; TCRdb has only the in-frame clones, and not every one. The sample has 200,000 to 300,000 clones, about 87% seen once. The sequenced sample was peripheral blood. These receptor sequences come from a man in his 60s who had recovered from COVID-19.

This clone was seen a single time. The rearrangement uses TRBV7-8 and TRBJ2-5, with 9 positions matching TRBD1. Trimming cost V 5 bases and J 4 bases; bases outside gene matches: 23. The CDR3 runs to 20 residues. The germline CDR1 and CDR2 sequences are SGHVS and FQNEAQ. The CDR3 coding sequence is TGTGCCAGCAGCCTATCGCATGGCAACCGGGACAGGGCGGGTCGAGAGACCCAGTACTTC. Its protein product is CASSLSHGNRDRAGRETQYF.

The V and J genes are TRBV27 and TRBJ2-7, with D unclear. The germline V gene has CDR1 MNHEY and CDR2 SMNVEV (reference sequence). Trimming pared 4 bases from V and 3 bases from J, leaving 10 bases between. The CDR3 consists of 13 residues. CDR3: CASSSPYYYEQYF. CDR3 sequence (DNA): TGTGCCAGCAGTTCCCCATACTACTACGAGCAGTACTTC.

The chain uses TRBV10-1 and TRBJ2-3, with TRBD2 identical over 7 bases. The germline CDR1 and CDR2 sequences are WNHNN and SYGVQD (reference sequence). V shed 10 bases and J 2 bases; nucleotides not matched to a gene: 9. The CDR3 sequence is 14 residues long. The CDR3 here is CATQRGGNTDTQYF. The CDR3 bases are TGCGCCACCCAGCGGGGCGGAAACACAGATACGCAGTATTTT.

The chain recombines TRBV11-2 with TRBJ2-5; D unresolved. Germline CDR1 reads SGHAT; CDR2 reads FQNNGV. The CDR3 totals 16 residues. V shed 3 bases and J shed 4 bases, with 18 bases lying between them. Written as DNA, the CDR3 is TGTGCCAGCAGCTTGCCCCGGGTCGGCAGAACAGAGACCCAGTACTTC. Its translation: CASSLPRVGRTETQYF.

In DNA form, the CDR3 reads TGTGCCAGCAGCCCCGTGGGGGCCGACTACGAGCAGTACTTC. Its protein is CASSPVGADYEQYF. The chain is built from TRBV6-5 and TRBJ2-7, with a possible D match to TRBD1 (6 bases). Germline values: CDR1 MNHEY, CDR2 SVGAGI. Deletions cut 6 bases from V and 3 bases from J, with 15 bases between. The CDR3 is made up of 14 amino acids.